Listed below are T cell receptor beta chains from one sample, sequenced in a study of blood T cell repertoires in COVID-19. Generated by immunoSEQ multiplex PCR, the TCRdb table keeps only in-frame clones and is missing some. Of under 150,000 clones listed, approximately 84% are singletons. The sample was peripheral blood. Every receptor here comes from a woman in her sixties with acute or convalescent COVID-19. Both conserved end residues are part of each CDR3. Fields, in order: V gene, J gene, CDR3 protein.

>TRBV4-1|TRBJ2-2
CASSQGYSGINTGELFF
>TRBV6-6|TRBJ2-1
CASSPNPGDSYNEQFF
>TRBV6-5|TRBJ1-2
CASDDRRSRRGYTF
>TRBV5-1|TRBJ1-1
CASSTGDSPGAFF
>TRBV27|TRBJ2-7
CASSAGPPLAEQYF
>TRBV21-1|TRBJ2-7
CASRTGRSYEQYF
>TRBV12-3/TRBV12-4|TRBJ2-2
CASSPITGELFF
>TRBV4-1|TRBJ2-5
CASSQDGGRYGETQYF
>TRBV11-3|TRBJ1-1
CASSPNRGTEAFF
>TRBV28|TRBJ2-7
CASSPRTGGLTGNEQYF
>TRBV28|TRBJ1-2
CASSLGQGQGVRFNYGYTF
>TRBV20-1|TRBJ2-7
CSASNRVDFSYEQYF
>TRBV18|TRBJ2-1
CASSPFLAGTDNEQFF
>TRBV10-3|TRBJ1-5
CAISPQGNSNQPQHF
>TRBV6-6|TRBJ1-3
CASTSGAVSGNTIYF
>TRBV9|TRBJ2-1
CASSVKHAGNEQFF